This passage covers 21 T cell receptor beta chains from one sample sequenced in a study of OX40 agonist ivuxolimab in advanced cancers. To prepare the library, the immunoSEQ multiplex PCR assay was applied. TCRdb's version of the immuneACCESS table is confined to in-frame rearrangements and falls short of the full clone set. An unresolved V gene accounts for under half of the shortfall where checked; the remainder is of unknown origin. The sample table holds tens of thousands of clones, of which roughly 84% were seen once. The top ten hold around 4.5% of the sample. Sequenced material: CD4+ or CD8+ T cells sorted from blood, taken in a trial of the OX40 agonist ivuxolimab. All receptors come from an adult with an advanced solid tumor such as melanoma, head and neck, liver or kidney cancer.

V usage is TRBV29-1 and J usage is TRBJ1-1; D is perhaps TRBD1 (5 bases). The germline CDR1 and CDR2 sequences are SQVTM and ANQGSEA. Between the trimmed V and J ends, which lost 8 bases and 3 bases, there was a span of 16 bases. This CDR3 contains 13 residues. CDR3 bases: TGCAGCTCGGCTGGACGCAGGGACACTGAAGCTTTCTTT. Translating it yields CSSAGRRDTEAFF.

The J gene is TRBJ2-1, the V gene TRBV15; no reliable D call. V lost 5 bases to trimming and J lost 6 bases, with 11 bases between them. This CDR3 is 13 amino acids long. Germline V gives CDR1 LNHNV, CDR2 YYDKDF (reference sequence). DNA of the CDR3: TGTGCCACCAGCGGTGGGGTTTTCAATGAGCAGTTCTTC. It yields the protein CATSGGVFNEQFF.

The chain links TRBV28 to TRBJ2-7; 7 nucleotides match TRBD1. The length of the CDR3 is 13 residues. Germline CDR1 reads MDHEN; CDR2 reads SYDVKM. V was pared by 11 bases and J by 0 bases, with 7 bases of the junction left unmatched. The CDR3 loop reads CAAQGQSSYEQYF. The DNA of the CDR3 is TGTGCCGCACAGGGGCAGTCCTCCTACGAGCAGTACTTC.

The CDR3 nucleotides are TGTGCCAGCACGGTCCAGGGACTACGCACAGATACGCAGTATTTT. Translated, it gives CASTVQGLRTDTQYF. V gene TRBV2 combines with J gene TRBJ2-3, with 7 nucleotides matching TRBD2. This CDR3 comprises 15 residues. Losses at the gene ends were 7 bases for V and 1 base for J; bases not matched to a gene: 8. CDR1 is SNHLY, CDR2 FYNNEI, per germline.

The genes are TRBV5-1 and TRBJ2-3, with D maybe TRBD2 (6 bases). V was cut by 0 bases and J by 1 base, with 15 bases left in between. Germline CDR1 reads SGHRS; CDR2 reads YFSETQ. The CDR3 is 17 residues long. The CDR3 reads CASSLGASGVGTDTQYF. The CDR3 DNA reads as TGCGCCAGCAGCTTGGGGGCCTCGGGAGTCGGCACAGATACGCAGTATTTT.

J is TRBJ2-3 and V is TRBV7-8, with D hard to call. This CDR3 has 14 residues. From germline, CDR1 is SGHVS and CDR2 FQNEAQ. V gave up 8 bases and J gave up 5 bases, with 17 bases separating them. The CDR3 reads CASGLLKFGDTQYF. The CDR3 coding sequence is TGTGCCAGCGGGCTTTTGAAATTCGGAGATACGCAGTATTTT.

The V and J genes are TRBV7-3 and TRBJ2-3; TRBD2 matches at 9 bases. The CDR3 runs to 15 residues. The V gene end was trimmed by 1 base and the J gene end by 4 bases; junction bases not matched to a gene: 3. CDR1 is SGHTA and CDR2 is FQGTGA in the germline V gene. The CDR3 is CASSLSGGDADTQYF. CDR3 nucleotides: TGTGCCAGCAGCTTAAGCGGGGGGGATGCAGATACGCAGTATTTT.

The chain combines TRBV5-4 with TRBJ2-5; 10 bases agree with TRBD2. Unmatched junction bases numbered 5, after V lost 4 bases and J lost 2 bases. The CDR3 has 15 residues. The V gene's germline CDR1 is SGHNT and CDR2 YYREEE (reference sequence). CDR3 coding DNA: TGTGCCAGCAGCCCCAGCGGGGGGGATCAAGAGACCCAGTACTTC. It encodes CASSPSGGDQETQYF.

The genes are TRBV7-9 and TRBJ2-1; maybe TRBD2 (6 bases). Germline V gives CDR1 SEHNR, CDR2 FQNEAQ (reference sequence). Between the trimmed V and J ends, which lost 4 bases and 4 bases, there was a span of 20 bases. CDR3 length: 17 residues. The CDR3 coding sequence is TGTGCCAGCAGCTCCCGACCTCAAGCGGGTTTTTACAATGAGCAGTTCTTC. Its translation: CASSSRPQAGFYNEQFF. The full variable domain, in which reference TRBV7-9 and TRBJ2-1 provide the parts outside the CDR3, is DTGVSQNPRHKITKRGQNVTFRCDPISEHNRLYWYRQTLGQGPEFLTYFQNEAQLEKSRLLSDRFSAERPKGSFSTLEIQRTEQGDSAMYLCASSSRPQAGFYNEQFFGPGTRLTVL.

The J gene is TRBJ2-7, the V gene TRBV6-5, with D hard to call. Germline values: CDR1 MNHEY, CDR2 SVGAGI. V lost 8 bases and J lost 3, with 8 bases in between. The CDR3 has 11 residues. The CDR3 nucleotides read TGTGCCAGCCGAACTGGCTACGAGCAGTACTTC. Translating gives CASRTGYEQYF.

The rearrangement uses TRBV6-6 and TRBJ1-4, with D hard to call. V was clipped by 5 bases and J by 10 bases, with 20 bases between them. The CDR3 length is 15 residues. From germline, CDR1 is MNHNY and CDR2 SVGAGI (reference sequence). DNA of the CDR3: TGTGCCAGCAGTCCGTTGGACCTTTCGGGTGGAAAACTGTTTTTT. Protein product: CASSPLDLSGGKLFF.

The chain uses TRBV5-4 and TRBJ2-5; a possible D gene is TRBD1 (9 bases). The CDR3 is 18 amino acids. Looked up from germline, CDR1 is SGHNT and CDR2 is YYREEE (reference sequence). Trimming cost V 4 bases and J 1 base, with 23 bases left between them. The CDR3, as DNA: TGTGCCAGCAGCCGGGACAGGGAGAGCGGGGGCCCCCAAGAGACCCAGTACTTC. Translated, it gives CASSRDRESGGPQETQYF.

The rearrangement uses TRBV5-8 and TRBJ1-5; D is ambiguous. Germline CDR1 SGHTS, CDR2 YDEGEE. This CDR3 region has 14 residues. The V end lost 2 bases, the J end lost 0 bases, and 6 bases lay between the germline ends. CDR3 residues: CASSFDNSNQPQHF. CDR3 DNA: TGTGCCAGCAGCTTTGACAATAGCAATCAGCCCCAGCATTTT.

The chain carries TRBV7-2 and TRBJ2-5; D gene unclear. The end of the DNA fits TRBJ2-7 better, so the J call may be wrong. Germline V CDR1 and CDR2: SGHTA, FQGNSA. The CDR3 runs 15 residues. The CDR3 loop reads CASSLESRFSYEQYF. CDR3 in DNA: TGTGCCAGCAGCTTAGAAAGCAGGTTCTCCTACGAGCAGTACTTC.

The rearrangement links TRBV6-5 to TRBJ1-2; 11 bases are shared with TRBD1. V lost 6 bases, J lost 4 bases, and 4 bases stayed unmatched. The CDR3 has 14 amino acids. Per the germline V gene, CDR1 is MNHEY and CDR2 is SVGAGI. CDR3 region: CASRPGTGGYGYTF. The CDR3 DNA reads as TGTGCCAGCAGGCCGGGGACAGGGGGCTATGGCTACACCTTC.

The chain couples TRBV5-1 to TRBJ2-1, with D perhaps matching TRBD2 (5 bases). The CDR3 contains 15 residues. The germline V and J ends were trimmed by 0 bases and 3 bases, with 10 bases remaining between them. Germline loops: CDR1 SGHRS, CDR2 YFSETQ. The CDR3 bases are TGCGCCAGCAGCTTGGACAGCGGCCACTACAATGAGCAGTTCTTC. Translating gives CASSLDSGHYNEQFF.

The chain employs TRBV6-6 and TRBJ1-5, with 7 bases fitting TRBD1. CDR1 is MNHNY and CDR2 is SVGAGI in the germline V gene (reference sequence). The length of the CDR3 is 12 residues. The V gene end was trimmed by 5 bases and the J gene end by 9 bases; junction bases not matched to a gene: 4. The CDR3 DNA reads TGTGCCAGCAGTAAGACAGGGCTGCCCCAGCATTTT. This sequence encodes CASSKTGLPQHF.

This clone has only a few counts. V gene TRBV13 combines with J gene TRBJ2-2; possible D gene TRBD2, 6 bases. Germline-derived CDR1 and CDR2 are PRHDT and FYEKMQ (reference sequence). This CDR3 has 14 amino acids. V lost 5 bases to trimming and J lost 7 bases, with 14 bases between them. CDR3 sequence: CASSDTSTGGELFF. The CDR3 DNA is TGTGCCAGCAGCGACACTAGCACAGGCGGGGAGCTGTTTTTT.

CDR3 loop: CASGRSSGGAGEQFF. DNA for the CDR3: TGTGCCAGTGGGCGCAGTAGCGGGGGGGCCGGTGAGCAGTTCTTC. The V call is TRBV19, the J call TRBJ2-1; 11 bases match TRBD2. Germline V gene lookup returns CDR1 LNHDA and CDR2 SQIVND (reference sequence). CDR3 size: 15 residues. Trimming removed 8 bases from V and 9 bases from J; junction bases left unmatched: 12.

This chain uses TRBV2 with TRBJ2-4, with TRBD2 matching 7 bases. V trimming: 4 bases; J trimming: 6 bases; junction bases outside the gene matches: 9. The germline gives CDR1 SNHLY, CDR2 FYNNEI. The CDR3 has 15 amino acids. The CDR3 is CASSAGGRGANIQYF. CDR3 nucleotides: TGTGCCAGCAGTGCGGGCGGGAGAGGGGCAAACATTCAGTACTTC.

This clone is large in the sample. This chain links TRBV25-1 with TRBJ2-5; no clear D gene. Trimming removed 0 bases from V and 5 bases from J, with 7 bases in between. Per germline, CDR1 MGHDK and CDR2 SYGVNS. The CDR3 spans 13 residues. CDR3 in amino acids: CASSEYGVETQYF. Written as DNA, the CDR3 is TGTGCCAGCAGTGAATATGGGGTGGAGACCCAGTACTTC. Supplemented by reference TRBV25-1 and TRBJ2-5, the full variable domain reads EADIYQTPRYLVIGTGKKITLECSQTMGHDKMYWYQQDPGMELHLIHYSYGVNSTEKGDLSSESTVSRIRTEHFPLTLESARPSHTSQYLCASSEYGVETQYFGPGTRLLVL.